The rows below give T cell receptor beta chains drawn from one sample of a study of resident and recirculating memory T cells in vitiligo. This table comes from immunoSEQ multiplex PCR, and its TCRdb copy is limited to in-frame clones, with some not included. The profile shows approximately 69,000 clones, roughly 92% of them singletons. Source material: blood. The receptors originated from a male donor with vitiligo. Both conserved end residues are part of each CDR3. The D gene is left open where the match is weak. For some rows the clone size is stated as once, few or many, or as a class when expanded; others skip it.

J: TRBJ1-2; length: 20; size: -; V: TRBV7-2; D: TRBD1; CDR3: CASSLARFGTGGEGNYGYTF; DNA: TGTGCCAGCAGCTTAGCACGGTTCGGGACAGGGGGCGAGGGGAACTATGGCTACACCTTC
J: TRBJ1-1; length: 19; size: -; V: TRBV11-2; D: TRBD1; CDR3: CASSLGRGSGQILNTEAFF; DNA: TGTGCCAGCAGCTTAGGGAGAGGATCGGGACAGATCCTGAACACTGAAGCTTTCTTT
J: TRBJ1-1; length: 14; size: -; V: TRBV4-1; D: -; CDR3: CASQETGVDTEAFF; DNA: TGCGCCAGCCAAGAGACGGGGGTTGATACTGAAGCTTTCTTT
J: TRBJ1-1; length: 12; size: once; V: TRBV6-6; D: -; CDR3: CASRTVDTEAFF; DNA: TGTGCCAGCAGGACAGTGGACACTGAAGCTTTCTTT
J: TRBJ1-2; length: 19; size: -; V: TRBV7-8; D: -; CDR3: CASSLVSFIAGQGPYGYTF; DNA: TGTGCCAGCAGCTTAGTATCGTTTATCGCGGGCCAAGGGCCTTATGGCTACACCTTC
J: TRBJ2-7; length: 16; size: -; V: TRBV5-6; D: TRBD1; CDR3: CASSWGTGGTLYEQYF; DNA: TGTGCCAGCAGCTGGGGGACAGGGGGTACCCTATACGAGCAGTACTTC
J: TRBJ1-3; length: 16; size: -; V: TRBV4-2; D: -; CDR3: CASSQDLGTSGNTIYF; DNA: TGTGCCAGCAGCCAAGATCTTGGCACCTCTGGAAACACCATATATTTT
J: TRBJ2-7; length: 14; size: -; V: TRBV7-2; D: TRBD1; CDR3: CASSSDRGGYEQYF; DNA: TGTGCCAGCAGCTCCGACAGGGGAGGCTACGAGCAGTACTTC
J: TRBJ2-7; length: 18; size: -; V: TRBV2; D: TRBD2; CDR3: CASSEGAVLAGATYEQYF; DNA: TGTGCCAGCAGTGAAGGGGCCGTACTAGCGGGGGCTACCTACGAGCAGTACTTC
J: TRBJ2-5; length: 15; size: once; V: TRBV4-1; D: TRBD1; CDR3: CASSQGQGVGETQYF; DNA: TGCGCCAGCAGCCAAGGGCAGGGGGTGGGTGAGACCCAGTACTTC
J: TRBJ1-2; length: 12; size: -; V: TRBV7-9; D: -; CDR3: CASSFSADGYTF; DNA: TGTGCCAGCAGCTTTTCGGCGGATGGCTACACCTTC
J: TRBJ2-6; length: 16; size: -; V: TRBV2; D: -; CDR3: CASRELETQGDNVLTF; DNA: TGTGCCAGCCGTGAGTTAGAAACACAGGGAGACAACGTCCTGACTTTC
J: TRBJ1-3; length: 15; size: -; V: TRBV11-2; D: -; CDR3: CASSLLLISGNTIYF; DNA: TGTGCCAGCAGCTTATTACTGATCTCTGGAAACACCATATATTTT
J: TRBJ2-7; length: 13; size: -; V: TRBV11-2; D: TRBD1; CDR3: CASTRDRANEQYF; DNA: TGTGCCTCCACCCGGGACAGGGCCAACGAGCAGTACTTC
J: TRBJ2-7; length: 15; size: -; V: TRBV9; D: TRBD1; CDR3: CASSPRQGEDYEQYF; DNA: TGTGCCAGCAGCCCCCGACAGGGAGAGGACTACGAGCAGTACTTC
J: TRBJ2-7; length: 15; size: -; V: TRBV4-2; D: TRBD1; CDR3: CASSGTGTGKGEQYF; DNA: TGTGCCAGCAGCGGTACCGGGACAGGGAAAGGCGAGCAGTACTTC
J: TRBJ1-5; length: 12; size: -; V: TRBV10-3; D: -; CDR3: CATGTGGQPQHF; DNA: TGTGCCACCGGCACTGGGGGCCAGCCCCAGCATTTT
J: TRBJ1-2; length: 14; size: -; V: TRBV5-5; D: TRBD1; CDR3: CASSDQGATYGYTF; DNA: TGTGCCAGCAGCGATCAGGGGGCAACCTATGGCTACACCTTC
J: TRBJ2-1; length: 12; size: -; V: TRBV2; D: -; CDR3: CASSGAYNEQFF; DNA: TGTGCCAGCAGTGGAGCCTACAATGAGCAGTTCTTC
J: TRBJ1-5; length: 15; size: -; V: TRBV4-1; D: TRBD1; CDR3: CASSQTTGDLKPQHF; DNA: TGCGCCAGCAGCCAAACCACAGGGGATCTCAAGCCCCAGCATTTT
J: TRBJ2-1; length: 15; size: -; V: TRBV4-3; D: TRBD2; CDR3: CASSQLASGDNEQFF; DNA: TGCGCCAGCAGCCAACTGGCTAGCGGGGACAATGAGCAGTTCTTC
J: TRBJ1-4; length: 15; size: -; V: TRBV7-2; D: -; CDR3: CASSARGMSNEKLFF; DNA: TGTGCCAGCAGCGCAAGGGGTATGTCTAATGAAAAACTGTTTTTT
J: TRBJ2-2; length: 18; size: -; V: TRBV7-3; D: -; CDR3: CASSPPDSPSANTGELFF; DNA: TGTGCCAGCAGCCCCCCGGACAGCCCTTCCGCGAACACCGGGGAGCTGTTTTTT